This TCR beta chain was sequenced in a study of cytomegalovirus exposure and HLA in healthy donors. Study outcomes and limitations: A later analysis linked around 17,000 TCR beta sequences to HLA alleles at 0.05 false discovery rate.

Comments on this clone: Its antigen is undetermined.

PCR involved 60 Vbeta and 13 Jbeta primers. TCRdb keeps only in-frame clones here, not all; method: immunoSEQ multiplex PCR. Of fewer than 250,000 clones in the sample, about 80% were seen once. Trimming removed 3 bases at V and 0 bases at J, with 18 bases between. The germline V gene has CDR1 LGHNA and CDR2 YNFKEQ. This CDR3 is 18 amino acids long. What was sequenced was PBMCs. The TCR originated in a man aged 18 to 35 in good health and CMV-seronegative. The rearrangement links TRBV4-2 to TRBJ2-1; D call uncertain. Here the CDR3 reads CASSHPLGVTSSYNEQFF. CDR3 sequence (DNA): TGTGCCAGCAGCCATCCCTTGGGCGTAACAAGCTCCTACAATGAGCAGTTCTTC.